This TCR beta chain is drawn from a study of cytomegalovirus exposure and HLA in healthy donors (dated 2017 in TCRdb). Regarding the research as a whole: According to an earlier analysis of 550 to 700 of the donors, roughly 180 million T cells yielded 117 million unique TCR beta sequences and more than 250 Gb of sequence data. About 300 gigabases of sequencing data and approximately 92 million unique TCR sequences made up an early release that covered under 750 HLA-typed donors. Among the roughly 410 genotyped donors, about 83% belonged to the genetic ancestry cluster associated with self-reported Caucasian donors. The study aimed to test whether cataloging public T cell receptors could reveal signatures of past pathogen exposure. The study profiled the T cell repertoires of about 640 subjects by immunosequencing and related them to cytomegalovirus serostatus. Besides the first cohort of approximately 670 subjects, a separate validation cohort made up of 120 different subjects was used. The study combined high-throughput TCR immunosequencing, statistical association of individual TCRs with disease status, and machine learning to predict cytomegalovirus infection status. To study patterns of TCR occurrence, a later analysis re-analyzed previously published TCR beta repertoires from 600 to 750 donors and added high-resolution HLA genotyping. Rather than using new phenotypic data, the later analysis identified candidate immune exposures from TCR beta sequences and from how often those sequences occurred across donors. In an earlier analysis of roughly 600 of the donors, high-throughput TCR beta sequencing was used to judge whether each TCR beta V gene segment behaved as functional or pseudogenic. Donor age, sex, ethnicity and CMV serostatus were collected together with the repertoire data. A later genetic analysis took genome-wide SNP genotypes for about 55% of the 666 donors and used that subset as a discovery cohort. All discovery cohort repertoires had been generated on a single sequencing platform. Class I and class II HLA loci were covered by the typing at four-digit resolution. The number of donors typed differed by locus, with 629-630 for A, B, C, DRB1 and DQB1, roughly 550 for DQA1, 600 to 610 for DPA1, and under 490 for DPB1. A handful of DR-DQ haplotypes were treated as single units for association and clustering because of strong linkage in the cohort. Across approximately 400 genotyped donors of the cohort, an average of approximately 240,000 unique TCR beta nucleotide sequences per donor were sequenced, and about a sixth of those sequences were non-productive.

The library was prepared using the immunoSEQ multiplex PCR assay. For the multiplex PCR, a mixture combining 60 forward primers for TCR Vbeta segments and 13 reverse primers for TCR Jbeta segments was used. A multiplex PCR assay on genomic DNA amplified the CDR3 region of rearranged TCR beta genes. The Illumina HiSeq System was used to sequence the amplified TCR beta libraries as 87-base-pair reads. The source study handled its data this way. Across the 670 or so repertoires, a later analysis counted approximately 83 million unique TCR beta chains, roughly 11 million of which were shared by at least two donors. To remove PCR and sequencing errors, raw reads were error-corrected and collapsed into unique sequences using a nearest-neighbor algorithm that merged closely related sequences. CDR3 sequences were aligned to IMGT reference sequences to assign V, D and J gene segments. For a sequence to be retained, at least a six-nucleotide match to both a V gene segment and a J gene segment was required. A rearrangement was called productive if the CDR3 had no stop codons and remained in frame with V and J, and every other rearrangement was called non-productive. Following IMGT convention, CDR3 was defined as the stretch from the second conserved V-encoded cysteine to the conserved J-encoded phenylalanine. Sequences without an unambiguous match to a single V gene segment were excluded from the earlier analysis of about 600 of the donors. An earlier analysis of a few hundred of the donors classified V segments as functional when productive rearrangements were above 56.7% and as segregating when the standard deviation between donors was above 5%. A statistical classification framework was developed to diagnose cytomegalovirus status using the catalog of TCR beta chain sequences. In a later analysis, TCR nucleotide sequences were compared against IMGT/GENE-DB human TR gene sequences so that V and J genes could be assigned. In a later analysis, CDR3 sequences and most-parsimonious VDJ recombination scenarios were assigned using the TCRdist pipeline. In a later analysis, each TCR beta chain was defined by its CDR3 amino acid sequence together with its V-gene family, and reads lacking a unique V-gene family were excluded. In a later analysis, fewer than 650 highly shared, low-generation-probability nucleotide sequences were removed to address suspected cross-contamination and a sequencing artifact. In a later analysis, a clonal expansion index was calculated for each public chain from normalized within-repertoire ranks of inferred template counts. A later analysis computed generation probabilities with a VDJ recombination model fitted to out-of-frame rearrangements, and checked the results against IGoR. Hypergeometric tests were used in a later analysis to score TCR-TCR, TCR-HLA and TCR-CMV co-occurrence, with a repertoire-size bias correction applied to the TCR pairs. In a later analysis, false discovery rates were estimated by permuting HLA or CMV assignments 20 times. In a later analysis, co-occurring TCRs were grouped using DBSCAN, and TCRdist sequence similarity was added for clustering within HLA-allele-positive subsets. Co-occurrence clustering excluded repertoires with fewer than 30,000 or more than 120,000 public chains, plus five with anomalous nucleotide sharing. Held by TCRdb, this immuneACCESS table contains in-frame sequences only and omits some clones. Under half of the omission traces to an unresolved V gene where checked; the cause of the rest is unknown. V, J and clone size were drawn from that table, and D and trimming were deduced from the DNA. The sample table contains about 130,000 clones; only one count was recorded for around 77% of them. The ten largest clones represent about 1% of the sample.

Study-wide conclusions, independent of this receptor: Compared with equally common non-associated chains, HLA-associated TCR beta chains in a later analysis were more clonally expanded and had lower generation probabilities. For the cohort, immune exposure information was limited to CMV serostatus. A cluster of highly shared sequence variants was judged likely to represent a technical artifact of the sequencing pipeline. According to a later genetic analysis, donors in an Asian-associated ancestry cluster had fewer N-insertions in productive TCRs than the roughly 670-donor mean. While some public TCRs were present in many individuals, most TCR sequences turned up only very rarely across donors. Assigning TCR associations to individual alleles was difficult when HLA alleles, especially DR and DQ, strongly co-occurred. Broadly in line with IMGT annotations, most TCR beta V segments showed up in productive rearrangements about 87% or about 30% of the time in an earlier analysis of several hundred of the donors. Specific HLA alleles were associated with more than 15,000 TCR beta sequences at a false discovery rate of 0.05 in a later analysis. Some IMGT-functional V segments, including TRBV6-2 and TRBV6-3, could not be distinguished by the 87-base-pair reads and were therefore excluded. The authors suggested that the approach could potentially be extended to other disease states and immunological phenotypes. The study gave a list of roughly 150 TCR beta chains associated with cytomegalovirus. Seventeen rarely observed V segments, including chromosome 9 orphons, were excluded from the earlier analysis of just under 600 of the donors because counts were too low. A later analysis reported that several top co-occurrence clusters appeared linked to parvovirus B19, influenza, CMV and Epstein-Barr virus. Because some donors lacked HLA typing at each locus, the association tests relied only on the typed subset. Linkage disequilibrium might explain the correlated functional status among segregating V segments, but an unknown experimental factor could not be ruled out. According to a later analysis, most CMV-associated TCR beta chains appeared to be HLA-restricted, and the HLA associations seemed to be driven largely by CMV exposure. Roughly uniform sequencing depth across donors was assumed in presence/absence analyses, although this assumption may not hold. The cohort was sequenced for TCR beta chains only, and without alpha or paired-chain data the features that could be detected were limited. According to a later analysis, TCR association rates differed among HLA loci, with DRB1 alleles showing the most associated TCRs and HLA-C alleles showing the fewest. A further reported finding was that TCR beta sequences accurately predicted the HLA-A and HLA-B alleles for most subjects in the first cohort. An association between a missense DCLRE1C variant and V-gene and J-gene trimming of TCR beta chains was found in a later genetic analysis and replicated in an independent cohort. A few of the identified cytomegalovirus-associated TCR beta chains were confirmed in vitro to be specific for cytomegalovirus antigens. The classifier was reported to diagnose cytomegalovirus status with high specificity and sensitivity in both the original cohort and the validation cohort.

On this clone: Its antigen remains unidentified. One base away there is no much larger clone; base qualities are not given.

The germline V gene (reference sequence) yields LNHDA for CDR1 and SQIVND for CDR2. Here V drops 3 bases and J drops 8 bases, and the junction holds 1 base not matched to any gene. The CDR3 numbers 11 residues from cysteine through phenylalanine. Only the CDR3 portion is preserved as DNA: 33 bases, with reading frame beginning at the first base. The cohort comprised some 730 healthy bone marrow donors. At the time of sampling, all cohort members were nominally healthy, though unrecorded immune exposures were likely present. The donor tested CMV seronegative, placing the donor among the 350 to 400 seronegative members of the cohort. Every donor gave a peripheral blood sample, and the peripheral blood mononuclear cells from that sample were used for TCR beta sequencing. Genomic DNA extraction from the blood cell samples was performed with the Qiagen DNeasy Blood Extraction Kit.

Recombination connected TRBV19 to TRBJ2-7, with 7 middle bases fitting TRBD2. The sample comprised PBMCs. The TCR was taken from a woman aged 55-69 years in good health and CMV-seronegative. The nucleotides are TGTGCCAGTAGTATCGGGGGGAAGCAGTACTTC. This is translated as CASSIGGKQYF.